This T cell receptor beta chain stems from a study of cytomegalovirus exposure and HLA in healthy donors. The PCR contained 60 Vbeta and 13 Jbeta primers. The assay was immunoSEQ multiplex PCR, and TCRdb's table has in-frame clones only and misses some. The sample carries about 110,000 clones, 83% recorded once. Trimming took off 4 bases at V and 1 base at J, with 10 bases between the two ends. The germline gives CDR1 KGHSH, CDR2 LQKENI. The CDR3 loop spans 15 amino acids. A remark on this clone: Its antigen remains unknown.

Points from the study as a whole: Earlier analysis yielded a pattern in which most TCR beta V segments were productive about 90% or about 30% of the time. The classifier reportedly diagnosed cytomegalovirus status with high sensitivity and specificity.

The sequencing sample was made of PBMCs. V gene TRBV18 combines with J gene TRBJ2-2; possible D gene TRBD1, 6 bases. The source is a man aged 18 to 29 in good health and CMV-seronegative. CDR3 DNA sequence: TGTGCCAGCTCACGGGGGACAATGAACACCGGGGAGCTGTTTTTT. Amino acid sequence: CASSRGTMNTGELFF.